The 22 T cell receptor beta chains reported below all come from one sample, sequenced in a study of identifying expanded T cells in peripheral blood. Clones were sequenced by immunoSEQ multiplex PCR, and TCRdb holds only the in-frame ones, with some missing. Counted here are some 99,000 clones, around 89% occurring once; the ten biggest clones make up under 9%. Material: blood. These receptors came from a person between 18 and 75 years old in good health.

The chain recombines TRBV28 with TRBJ1-1; tentatively, D is TRBD1 (6 bases). This CDR3 is built from 12 residues. Germline V lookup: CDR1 MDHEN, CDR2 SYDVKM. The V and J ends lost 6 bases and 10 bases respectively, with 15 bases between them. The CDR3 DNA reads TGTGCCAGCAGACACTACAGGGCCGGAGCTTTCTTT. It encodes CASRHYRAGAFF.

J is TRBJ1-2 and V is TRBV5-6, with 10 nucleotides matching TRBD1. V was clipped by 3 bases and J by 4 bases; unmatched bases: 15. Per germline, CDR1 SGHDT and CDR2 YYEEEE. The CDR3 runs to 18 residues. The CDR3 is CASSYYGWRDRGSYGYTF. The CDR3 bases are TGTGCCAGCAGCTATTATGGGTGGCGGGACAGGGGAAGCTATGGCTACACCTTC.

The chain is built from TRBV6-4 and TRBJ2-1; maybe TRBD1 (6 bases). The V gene's germline CDR1 is MRHNA and CDR2 SNTAGT. The CDR3 sequence is 13 residues long. Trimming cost V 5 bases and J 8 bases, with 13 bases left between them. The CDR3 loop reads CASSHTDRYEQFF. The DNA of the CDR3 is TGTGCCAGCAGTCACACCGACAGGTATGAGCAGTTCTTC.

This rearrangement joins TRBV12-5 to TRBJ2-4; 7 nucleotides align to TRBD1. Germline trimming cut 2 bases from V and 9 bases from J; bases unmatched to any gene: 7. CDR1 and CDR2 (germline): LGHNT, FRNRAP. The CDR3 spans 14 residues. The DNA of the CDR3 is TGTGCTAGTGGTTTGCGGCCGGGACAGCGCATTCAGTACTTC. As protein: CASGLRPGQRIQYF.

The gene calls are TRBV19 and TRBJ2-1; no reliable D call. V gave up 3 bases and J gave up 10 bases, with 19 bases separating them. Germline CDR1 and CDR2: LNHDA and SQIVND (reference sequence). This CDR3 region has 15 residues. The CDR3 protein is CASSIPAKATPEQFF. Here the CDR3 DNA reads TGTGCCAGTAGTATCCCCGCTAAAGCAACACCCGAGCAGTTCTTC. The complete variable domain, with remaining parts taken from reference TRBV19 and TRBJ2-1, reads DGGITQSPKYLFRKEGQNVTLSCEQNLNHDAMYWYRQDPGQGLRLIYYSQIVNDFQKGDIAEGYSVSREKKESFPLTVTSAQKNPTAFYLCASSIPAKATPEQFFGPGTRLTVL.

The chain links TRBV2 to TRBJ2-5; a weak D match, TRBD1 (5 bases). The V gene lost 0 bases and the J gene lost 5 bases, with 19 bases spanning the gap. The V gene's germline CDR1 is SNHLY and CDR2 FYNNEI. This CDR3 contains 17 residues. The CDR3: CASSEALMASAGETQYF. The CDR3 DNA follows: TGTGCCAGCAGTGAAGCGCTCATGGCCTCAGCAGGGGAGACCCAGTACTTC.

For the CDR3, the DNA is TGTGCCAGCAGCTTAGACTGGGGACCCTTCGAGCAGTACTTC. This sequence encodes CASSLDWGPFEQYF. J is TRBJ2-7 and V is TRBV7-2; D may correspond to TRBD1 or TRBD2 (5 bases each). This CDR3 is built from 14 residues. Germline V gives CDR1 SGHTA, CDR2 FQGNSA. The V end lost 1 base, the J end lost 6 bases, and 13 bases lay between the germline ends. The variable domain in full, with the rest retrieved from reference TRBV7-2 and TRBJ2-7, is GAGVSQSPSNKVTEKGKDVELRCDPISGHTALYWYRQSLGQGLEFLIYFQGNSAPDKSGLPSDRFSAERTGGSVSTLTIQRTQQEDSAVYLCASSLDWGPFEQYFGPGTRLTVT.

The chain uses TRBV19 and TRBJ2-7; 11 nucleotides align to TRBD1. From germline, CDR1 is LNHDA and CDR2 SQIVND (reference sequence). After removal of 6 bases from V and 6 bases from J, the junction contained 7 bases not matched to a gene. The CDR3 runs 14 residues. The CDR3 nucleotides read TGTGCCAGTAGAGCAACCGGGACAGGGGGCGAGCAGTACTTC. Translating gives CASRATGTGGEQYF.

The rearrangement links TRBV10-3 to TRBJ1-2; D is possibly TRBD1 (5 bases). The CDR3 contains 13 residues. Trimming cost V 6 bases and J 3 bases, with 11 bases left between them. Germline assignment: CDR1 ENHRY and CDR2 SYGVKD. CDR3 sequence (DNA): TGTGCCATCAGACGGGACGGGGACTATGGCTACACCTTC. This codes for CAIRRDGDYGYTF.

On this clone itself: One end of the junction fails to match germline, which may point to a read error. Within the sample, other DNA sequences also encode this same CDR3. J is TRBJ2-7 and V is TRBV10-3; possibly TRBD2 for D (6 bases). Germline V gene data show CDR1 as ENHRY and CDR2 as SYGVKD. The CDR3 length is 13 residues. The CDR3 is CAISERQDYEQYF. CDR3 in DNA: TGTGCCATCAGTGAGAGGCAGGACTACGAGCAGTATTTC.

The chain couples TRBV5-6 to TRBJ1-6, with TRBD1 identical over 9 bases. The V gene end was trimmed by 0 bases and the J gene end by 7 bases; junction bases not matched to a gene: 2. This CDR3 has 15 amino acids. The germline V gene has CDR1 SGHDT and CDR2 YYEEEE. CDR3 sequence: CASSLAGTGNSPLHF. The CDR3 DNA sequence: TGTGCCAGCAGCTTGGCCGGGACAGGGAATTCACCCCTCCACTTT.

The chain has TRBV7-9 and TRBJ1-4; D gene uncertain. The germline V gene has CDR1 SEHNR and CDR2 FQNEAQ (reference sequence). The V and J ends lost 3 bases and 5 bases respectively, with 7 bases between them. The CDR3 is made up of 13 amino acids. The CDR3 reads CASSFGRNEKLFF. The CDR3 DNA follows: TGTGCCAGCAGCTTCGGACGGAATGAAAAACTGTTTTTT.

This sequence joins TRBV7-6 and TRBJ1-5; no clear D. The length of the CDR3 is 15 residues. V was trimmed by 2 bases and J by 2 bases, leaving 10 bases between them. The germline V gene has CDR1 SGHVS and CDR2 FNYEAQ. CDR3 DNA sequence: TGTGCCAGCAGCTTATCTGGGGAGGGCAATCAGCCCCAGCATTTT. Its translation is CASSLSGEGNQPQHF. The full variable domain, in which reference TRBV7-6 and TRBJ1-5 provide the parts outside the CDR3, is GAGVSQSPRYKVTKRGQDVALRCDPISGHVSLYWYRQALGQGPEFLTYFNYEAQQDKSGLPNDRFSAERPEGSISTLTIQRTEQRDSAMYRCASSLSGEGNQPQHFGDGTRLSIL.

This chain uses TRBV6-6 with TRBJ2-7; D may be TRBD1 (6 bases). Germline values: CDR1 MNHNY, CDR2 SVGAGI (reference sequence). Deletions cut 8 bases from V and 3 bases from J, with 14 bases between. This CDR3 has 13 amino acids. CDR3 coding DNA: TGTGCCAGCTCAGGGGAGCTTCTCTACGAGCAGTACTTC. It translates to CASSGELLYEQYF.

The V call is TRBV4-2, the J call TRBJ2-5; 9 nucleotides align to TRBD2. V was pared by 2 bases and J by 2 bases, with 3 bases of the junction left unmatched. This CDR3 comprises 15 residues. The V gene's germline CDR1 is LGHNA and CDR2 YNFKEQ. CDR3 in DNA: TGTGCCAGCAGCCAAAGCGGGGGGAGACAAGAGACCCAGTACTTC. The encoded protein is CASSQSGGRQETQYF.

CDR3 sequence: CASRAAWGYTF. In DNA, the CDR3 is TGTGCCAGTAGAGCCGCGTGGGGCTACACCTTC. The J gene is TRBJ1-2, the V gene TRBV19; the D is unclear. The CDR3 has 11 residues. Germline V lookup: CDR1 LNHDA, CDR2 SQIVND (reference sequence). V lost 6 bases and J lost 8, with 10 bases in between. Supplemented by reference TRBV19 and TRBJ1-2, the full variable domain reads DGGITQSPKYLFRKEGQNVTLSCEQNLNHDAMYWYRQDPGQGLRLIYYSQIVNDFQKGDIAEGYSVSREKKESFPLTVTSAQKNPTAFYLCASRAAWGYTFGSGTRLTVV.

V is TRBV28 and J is TRBJ2-2; 10 positions match TRBD2. V gave up 7 bases and J gave up 4 bases; unmatched junction bases: 9. The germline CDR1 and CDR2 sequences are MDHEN and SYDVKM. The CDR3 sequence is 16 residues long. The CDR3 coding sequence is TGTGCCAGCAAACTTCTAGCGGGAGTAAGCACCGGGGAGCTGTTTTTT. It encodes CASKLLAGVSTGELFF.

The chain carries TRBV10-2 and TRBJ2-3; D is unresolved. The V end lost 2 bases, the J end lost 6 bases, and 9 bases lay between the germline ends. The CDR3 spans 13 residues. From germline, CDR1 is WSHSY and CDR2 SAAADI. CDR3 nucleotide sequence: TGCGCCAGCAGTGAGGTCCGGGTGGATACGCAGTATTTT. Translating it yields CASSEVRVDTQYF.

This chain uses TRBV6-1 with TRBJ1-2, with D uncertain. The CDR3 consists of 13 residues. Trimming pared 0 bases from V and 7 bases from J, leaving 9 bases between. The V gene's germline CDR1 is MNHNS and CDR2 SASEGT. CDR3 coding DNA: TGTGCCAGCAGTGAAGCGGGGTTCATTGGCTACACCTTC. It is translated as CASSEAGFIGYTF.

The chain recombines TRBV9 with TRBJ2-1; 11 nucleotides align to TRBD2. This CDR3 spans 15 amino acids. V was pared by 2 bases and J by 4 bases, with 2 bases of the junction left unmatched. CDR1 SGDLS and CDR2 YYNGEE come from the germline V gene. The CDR3 DNA reads TGTGCCAGCAGCGTCGGGACTAGCGGTTACAATGAGCAGTTCTTC. It is translated as CASSVGTSGYNEQFF.

The rearrangement links TRBV6-6 to TRBJ2-7, with D possibly called TRBD1 or TRBD2 (5 bases each). V shed 8 bases and J shed 1 base, with 12 bases lying between them. CDR1 and CDR2 from the germline V gene are MNHNY and SVGAGI (reference sequence). CDR3 length: 13 residues. This CDR3 reads CASGDPPSYEQYF. Here the CDR3 DNA reads TGTGCCAGCGGGGACCCACCATCCTACGAGCAGTACTTC.

This rearrangement joins TRBV6-5 to TRBJ1-2; D ambiguous. V was shortened by 7 bases and J by 6 bases, with 15 bases between the two germline ends. CDR3 size: 13 residues. Germline CDR1 is MNHEY and CDR2 is SVGAGI. The CDR3 is CASTSQDENGYTF. The CDR3 coding sequence is TGTGCCAGCACGAGCCAGGATGAGAATGGCTACACCTTC.